This T cell receptor (beta chain) was sequenced for a study of T cells after posttransplantation cyclophosphamide. Between the trimmed V and J ends, which lost 5 bases and 1 base, there was a span of 16 bases. The CDR3 sequence is 16 residues long. Germline-derived CDR1 and CDR2 are MDHEN and SYDVKM. TCRdb's table, derived via immunoSEQ multiplex PCR, lists solely in-frame clones and lacks some. In the table there are thousands of clones, roughly four fifths of which are singletons. Treatment was busulfan-fludarabine conditioning, a marrow graft, and cyclophosphamide on days +3 and +4. This rearrangement joins TRBV28 to TRBJ2-3; D perhaps matches TRBD2 (5 bases). The starting material was CD4+ T cells sorted from blood, obtained 950 to 1,200 days after allogeneic stem cell transplant with posttransplant cyclophosphamide. This receptor was taken from a female patient in her 40s who received an allogeneic stem cell transplant from a related donor, was CMV-positive, and had no GVHD. Part of the T cell pool may stem from the graft donor. CDR3 protein: CASSVSAAGGTDTQYF. The CDR3, as DNA: TGTGCCAGCAGTGTCTCAGCGGCCGGGGGCACAGATACGCAGTATTTT.